The clone carrying this T cell receptor (beta chain) showed up many times. Its cognate antigen is unknown. This entry belongs to a study of T cells after yellow fever vaccination. Study-level background: SMART-Seq v4 Ultra Low Input prepared libraries from low-cell fractions. Findings and caveats of the study: Post-booster repertoires contained most primary-vaccination clones again (96% CD4, about 88% CD8). Though it reached lower strength, the secondary response hit its peak faster, day 5 versus 15.

V lost 1 base to trimming and J lost 3 bases, with 6 bases between them. This CDR3 region has 13 residues. Germline V CDR1 and CDR2: SGHTA, FQGNSA. TCRdb called the 5' RACE reads again in MiXCR, with one record for every CDR3 protein. The table has fewer than 500,000 distinct CDR3 sequences, roughly a sixth seen once. The TCR originated in a man aged 18 to 30 who received the YFV17D yellow fever vaccine. Sample: PBMCs, taken before the yellow fever booster vaccination. This chain connects TRBV7-2 to TRBJ1-2, with D perhaps TRBD1 (6 bases). CDR3 residues: CASSLDRDYGYTF. The CDR3 bases are TGTGCCAGCAGCTTAGACAGGGACTATGGCTACACCTTC.